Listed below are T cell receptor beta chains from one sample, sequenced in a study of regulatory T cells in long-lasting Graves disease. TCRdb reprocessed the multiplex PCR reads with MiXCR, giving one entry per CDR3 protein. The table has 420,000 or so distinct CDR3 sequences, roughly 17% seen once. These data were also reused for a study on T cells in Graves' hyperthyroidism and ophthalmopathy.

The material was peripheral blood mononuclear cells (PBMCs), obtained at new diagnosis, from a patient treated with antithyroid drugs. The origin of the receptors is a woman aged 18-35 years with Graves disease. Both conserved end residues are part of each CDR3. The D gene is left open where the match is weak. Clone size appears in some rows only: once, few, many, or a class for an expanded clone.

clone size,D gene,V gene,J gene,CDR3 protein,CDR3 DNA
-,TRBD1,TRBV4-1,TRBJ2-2,CASSQGKTGSINNTGELFF,TGCGCCAGCAGCCAAGGAAAGACAGGGTCAATAAATAACACCGGGGAGCTGTTTTTT
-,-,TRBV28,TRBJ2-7,CASTPIHGVLTYEQYF,TGTGCCAGCACCCCAATACACGGAGTTTTAACCTACGAGCAGTACTTC
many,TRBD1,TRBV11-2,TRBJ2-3,CASSFDRGGDTQYF,TGTGCCAGCAGCTTCGACAGGGGCGGCGATACGCAGTATTTT
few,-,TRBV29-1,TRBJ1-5,CSVAGGRGQPQHF,TGCAGCGTTGCGGGGGGAAGAGGTCAGCCCCAGCATTTT
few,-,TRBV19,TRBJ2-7,CASSATGAYEQYF,TGTGCCAGTAGTGCGACAGGTGCCTACGAGCAGTACTTC
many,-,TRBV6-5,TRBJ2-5,CASSYSDTGVVETQYF,TGTGCCAGCAGTTACTCGGATACTGGGGTGGTAGAGACCCAGTACTTC
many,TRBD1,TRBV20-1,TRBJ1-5,CSARRTDRASNQPQHF,TGCAGTGCTAGAAGAACGGACAGGGCAAGCAATCAGCCCCAGCATTTT
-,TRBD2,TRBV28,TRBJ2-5,CASRIGLAGLYQETQYF,TGTGCCAGCAGGATCGGACTAGCGGGGTTGTACCAAGAGACCCAGTACTTC
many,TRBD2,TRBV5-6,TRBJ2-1,CASSGGLADPYNEQFF,TGTGCCAGCAGCGGGGGACTAGCGGACCCGTACAATGAGCAGTTCTTC
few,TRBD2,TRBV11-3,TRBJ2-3,CASSQEASGSLRNTQYF,TGTGCCAGCAGCCAAGAAGCTAGCGGGAGCTTGCGAAATACGCAGTATTTT
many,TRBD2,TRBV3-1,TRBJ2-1,CASSQGRLAGVYNEQFF,TGTGCCAGCAGCCAAGGGAGACTAGCGGGAGTGTACAATGAGCAGTTCTTC
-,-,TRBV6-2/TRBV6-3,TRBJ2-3,CASSYAHYQGSKYF,TGTGCCAGCAGTTATGCCCACTACCAGGGAAGCAAGTATTTT
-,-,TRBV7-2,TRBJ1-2,CASSLGSGNGYTF,TGTGCCAGCAGCTTAGGTTCAGGGAATGGCTACACCTTC
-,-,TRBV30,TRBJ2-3,CVGPGHSIAGLSTDTQYF,TGTGTCGGTCCGGGACATTCAATTGCGGGTTTAAGCACAGATACGCAGTATTTT
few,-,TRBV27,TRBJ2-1,CASSWGLPSSYNEQFF,TGTGCCAGCAGTTGGGGACTCCCGAGCTCCTACAATGAGCAGTTCTTC
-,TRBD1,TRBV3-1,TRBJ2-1,CATSLTPGQGPEQFF,TGTGCCACCTCGCTGACCCCGGGACAGGGGCCTGAGCAGTTCTTC
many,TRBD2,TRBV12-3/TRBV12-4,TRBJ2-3,CASSFGLHGRERRADTQYF,TGTGCCAGCAGTTTTGGACTACACGGGAGGGAGAGGAGAGCAGATACGCAGTATTTT
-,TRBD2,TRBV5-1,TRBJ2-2,CASSLGLAGMTGELFF,TGCGCCAGCAGCTTGGGACTAGCGGGAATGACCGGGGAGCTGTTTTTT
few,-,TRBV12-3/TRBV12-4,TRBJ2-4,CASSMTSRPFF,TGTGCCAGCAGTATGACTTCGCGGCCGTTCTTC
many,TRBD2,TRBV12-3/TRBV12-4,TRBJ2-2,CASIKDFVVQKLAGGNTGELFF,TGTGCCAGCATTAAGGATTTCGTGGTGCAAAAACTAGCGGGAGGAAACACCGGGGAGCTGTTTTTT
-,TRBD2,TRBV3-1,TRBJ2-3,CASSQEPSGEDTQYF,TGTGCCAGCAGCCAAGAGCCTAGCGGGGAAGATACGCAGTATTTT
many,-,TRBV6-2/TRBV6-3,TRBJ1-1,CASSDGPNTEAFF,TGTGCCAGCAGTGATGGCCCGAACACTGAAGCTTTCTTT